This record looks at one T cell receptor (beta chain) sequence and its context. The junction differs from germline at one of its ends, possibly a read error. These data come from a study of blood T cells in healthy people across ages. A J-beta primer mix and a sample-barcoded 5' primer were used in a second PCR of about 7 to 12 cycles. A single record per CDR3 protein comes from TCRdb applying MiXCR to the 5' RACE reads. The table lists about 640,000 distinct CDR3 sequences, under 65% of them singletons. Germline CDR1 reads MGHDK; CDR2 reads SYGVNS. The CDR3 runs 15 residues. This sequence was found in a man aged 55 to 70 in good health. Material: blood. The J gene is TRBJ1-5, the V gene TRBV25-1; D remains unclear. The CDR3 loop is CASRITIYSNQPRHF. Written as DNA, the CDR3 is TGTGCCAGCAGAATAACGATATATAGCAATCAGCCCCGGCATTTT.